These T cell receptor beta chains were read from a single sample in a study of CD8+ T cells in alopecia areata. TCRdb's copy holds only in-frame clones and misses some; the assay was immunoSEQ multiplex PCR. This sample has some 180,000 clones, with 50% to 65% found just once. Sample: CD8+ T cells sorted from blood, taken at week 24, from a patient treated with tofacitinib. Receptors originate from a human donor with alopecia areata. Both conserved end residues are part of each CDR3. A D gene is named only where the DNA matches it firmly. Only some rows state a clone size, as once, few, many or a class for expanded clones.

TGTGCCAGCAGTGATCCTCCGACAGGGGCCTACGAGCAGTACTTC	CASSDPPTGAYEQYF	TRBJ2-7	TRBV6-1	once	TRBD1
TGCAGCGGTTGGGGGGAGAATAACTATGGCTACACCTTC	CSGWGENNYGYTF	TRBJ1-2	TRBV29-1	few	NA
TGCAGCGCAAAGGTGGAAGTTCCCCCGTCCTATGGCTACACCTTC	CSAKVEVPPSYGYTF	TRBJ1-2	TRBV29-1	few	NA
TGCGCCAGCAGCTTGGAGTACGGAGGGGGGCAAGGAACTGAAGCTTTCTTT	CASSLEYGGGQGTEAFF	TRBJ1-1	TRBV5-1	NA	NA
TGTGCCACCAGCAGCCCCGACAGGGAGCGTGAGCAGTACTTC	CATSSPDREREQYF	TRBJ2-7	TRBV15	NA	TRBD1
TGCGCCAGCAGCCAAGCACCGGCGAACACAGATACGCAGTATTTT	CASSQAPANTDTQYF	TRBJ2-3	TRBV7-3	few	NA
TGTGCTAGTGGTTTGGACAGCGGGCAGAATCAGCCCCAGCATTTT	CASGLDSGQNQPQHF	TRBJ1-5	TRBV12-5	few	NA
TGTGCCAGCAGTCCAAAGGGACGGCAGAACTATGGCTACACCTTC	CASSPKGRQNYGYTF	TRBJ1-2	TRBV27	NA	NA
TGCGCCAGCAGCCAGGACCGTAGCTCCTATAATTCACCCCTCCACTTT	CASSQDRSSYNSPLHF	TRBJ1-6	TRBV4-3	NA	NA
TGCAGCGTTGTTCATGGGGAGAGCGTACACACCGGGGAGCTGTTTTTT	CSVVHGESVHTGELFF	TRBJ2-2	TRBV29-1	NA	NA
TGTGCCTGGACGCTACGGGGGGTCGGCGGCTACACCTTC	CAWTLRGVGGYTF	TRBJ1-2	TRBV30	NA	NA
TGTGCCAGCAGCCCTGCGGGGGGGAATGAAAAACTGTTTTTT	CASSPAGGNEKLFF	TRBJ1-4	TRBV9	few	NA
TGCGCCAGCAGTCAGGACTACGAGCAGTACTTC	CASSQDYEQYF	TRBJ2-7	TRBV10-2	few	NA
TGCAGCGTTGTGTGGTCCGATACGCAGTATTTT	CSVVWSDTQYF	TRBJ2-3	TRBV29-1	NA	NA
TGTGCCAGCAGCTTTCGAGAGTTCTTC	CASSFREFF	TRBJ2-1	TRBV7-9	NA	NA
TGTGCCAGCAGCTCCAGGGGGAACGAGCAGTACTTC	CASSSRGNEQYF	TRBJ2-7	TRBV5-4	NA	TRBD1
TGTGCCAGCAGCTTATACGCGGACAGGGATACGCAGTATTTT	CASSLYADRDTQYF	TRBJ2-3	TRBV11-2	NA	TRBD1
TGTGCCAGCAGTGCCCGGGTGGGAGGCCCCACTGAAGCTTTCTTT	CASSARVGGPTEAFF	TRBJ1-1	TRBV6-5	NA	NA
TGTGCCAGCAGTGATGCGGGGGGCTACACCTTC	CASSDAGGYTF	TRBJ1-2	TRBV2	few	NA
TGTGCCAGCAGCTCCCGGGCGGATGGCTACACCTTC	CASSSRADGYTF	TRBJ1-2	TRBV5-6	NA	NA
TGTGCCACCAGCAGAGGAAAACAGGGAGTAGACGAGCAGTACTTC	CATSRGKQGVDEQYF	TRBJ2-7	TRBV15	NA	NA
TGTGCCAGCAGCCCTATGAGGGGGCTCGAAGATACGCAGTATTTT	CASSPMRGLEDTQYF	TRBJ2-3	TRBV7-8	NA	TRBD1
TGTGCCAGCAGGGGTCTCGACGGCTACGAGCAGTACTTC	CASRGLDGYEQYF	TRBJ2-7	TRBV2	few	NA
TGTGCCAGCAGCTTGTTGAATGAAAAACTGTTTTTT	CASSLLNEKLFF	TRBJ1-4	TRBV13	NA	NA
TGCGCCAGCAGCTTACCTAGAACCGGGGAGCTGTTTTTT	CASSLPRTGELFF	TRBJ2-2	TRBV5-1	NA	NA
TGTGCCTGGAGCGTGGGGACAGGGGATACGCAGTATTTT	CAWSVGTGDTQYF	TRBJ2-3	TRBV30	few	TRBD1
TGTGCCAGTAGTAGGACTATGAACACTGAAGCTTTCTTT	CASSRTMNTEAFF	TRBJ1-1	TRBV19	few	NA
TGTGCCACCGGGGGATTGGGGGGCTCGGGTGGCTACACCTTC	CATGGLGGSGGYTF	TRBJ1-2	TRBV15	NA	NA